The 14 T cell receptor beta chains listed next were all sequenced from one sample in a study of vaccination and CD4 T cells after COVID-19. What these receptors recognize is not known. Stated treatment: roughly nine-day PBMC culture with coronavirus spike peptide pools or control peptides (ViraFEST assay). The assay that was used to sequence DNA from cultured CD4+ T cells was the Oncomine TCR Beta short-read assay. From the PCR reads, TCRdb called clonotypes with MiXCR, one entry per CDR3 protein. This sample has approximately 11,000 distinct CDR3 sequences; less than 35% occur once, and the top ten carry 15% to 18%. Sequences were derived from CD4+ T cells from blood, cultured in vitro, sampled after SARS-CoV-2 vaccination. All receptors derive from a human donor who had recovered from COVID-19.

In its sample, this clonotype was seen a few times. V and J are TRBV24-1 and TRBJ2-1, with TRBD2 matching 7 bases. Trimming at V came to 0 bases and at J to 7 bases, leaving 8 bases not matched to a gene. The germline V gene encodes CDR1 KGHDR and CDR2 SFDVKD. The length of the CDR3 is 16 residues. This CDR3 is CATSDLTGAGRNEQFF. The CDR3 coding sequence is TGTGCCACCAGTGATTTGACGGGAGCGGGGCGAAATGAGCAGTTCTTC.

The chain joins TRBV28 to TRBJ2-4; D is possibly TRBD2 (6 bases). Trimming pared 3 bases from V and 0 bases from J, leaving 15 bases between. Germline-derived CDR1 and CDR2 are MDHEN and SYDVKM. This CDR3 region has 17 residues. The CDR3 nucleotides are TGTGCCAGCAGTTTCCGTCGGTGGAGGGAAGCCAAAAACATTCAGTACTTC. Translated: CASSFRRWREAKNIQYF.

This clonotype is medium-sized within its sample. J is TRBJ2-1 and V is TRBV7-2; no clear D gene. The V end was cut by 1 base, the J end by 6 bases, with 7 bases between. Germline assignment: CDR1 SGHTA and CDR2 FQGNSA. This CDR3 has 13 amino acids. CDR3 amino acids: CASSLGPINEQFF. The CDR3 DNA follows: TGTGCCAGCAGCTTAGGGCCAATCAATGAGCAGTTCTTC.

The rearrangement uses TRBV5-4 and TRBJ2-3; D might be TRBD1 or TRBD2, each matching 5 bases. Per germline, CDR1 SGHNT and CDR2 YYREEE (reference sequence). This CDR3 is built from 14 residues. V was clipped by 0 bases and J by 6 bases, with 11 bases between them. In nucleotides, the CDR3 is TGTGCCAGCAGCTTGGTCATGGGACCGGATACGCAGTATTTT. It encodes CASSLVMGPDTQYF.

This chain joins TRBV20-1 and TRBJ2-3; 9 bases match TRBD2. The CDR3 is 16 residues long. Per germline, CDR1 DFQATT and CDR2 SNEGSKA (reference sequence). CDR3 coding DNA: TGCAGGGGTGAAGGGGTTACGCGGGAGGGCCGAGATACGCAGTATTTT. Amino acids: CRGEGVTREGRDTQYF.

This clonotype was observed a handful of times. The chain joins TRBV20-1 to TRBJ2-7, with no clear D. Germline V gene data show CDR1 as DFQATT and CDR2 as SNEGSKA (reference sequence). The CDR3 is made up of 12 amino acids. The V end lost 3 bases, the J end lost 0 bases, and 6 bases lay between the germline ends. CDR3 region: CSASGHSYEQYF. As DNA, the CDR3 is TGCAGTGCTAGCGGCCACTCCTACGAGCAGTACTTC.

The rearrangement joins TRBV24-1 to TRBJ2-7, with 11 nucleotides matching TRBD2. Trimming removed 12 bases from V and 2 bases from J; junction bases left unmatched: 5. Per the germline V gene, CDR1 is KGHDR and CDR2 is SFDVKD. The CDR3 is made up of 13 amino acids. The CDR3 region is CALATSGTYEQYF. The CDR3 DNA sequence: TGTGCCCTCGCGACTAGCGGGACCTACGAGCAGTACTTC.

This sequence joins TRBV2 and TRBJ2-3; unclear D gene. The CDR3 spans 14 residues. Germline-derived CDR1 and CDR2 are SNHLY and FYNNEI. The V gene lost 5 bases and the J gene lost 0 bases, with 9 bases spanning the gap. CDR3 region: CASSRSTSTDTQYF. The CDR3, as DNA: TGTGCCAGCAGTCGAAGTACTAGCACAGATACGCAGTATTTT.

This clonotype showed up just a few times. This sequence joins TRBV20-1 and TRBJ2-3; D not certain. The germline V and J ends were trimmed by 6 bases and 2 bases, with 6 bases remaining between them. CDR1 is DFQATT, CDR2 SNEGSKA, per germline (reference sequence). The CDR3 runs 11 residues. CDR3 amino acids: CSAHYTDTQYF. The CDR3 DNA reads as TGCAGTGCCCATTACACAGATACGCAGTATTTT.

The chain carries TRBV6-1 and TRBJ2-5; TRBD1 matches 9 bases. There are 15 residues in the CDR3. Germline-derived CDR1 and CDR2 are MNHNS and SASEGT. V was pared by 7 bases and J by 5 bases, with 11 bases of the junction left unmatched. The CDR3 sequence is CASIPTGTGMETQYF. The CDR3 coding sequence is TGTGCCAGCATCCCTACCGGGACAGGGATGGAGACCCAGTACTTC.

This clonotype was detected a few times. The CDR3 DNA sequence: TGCAGTGCTAGTTCTGGGGGAAAGAACTATGGCTACACCTTC. The encoded protein is CSASSGGKNYGYTF. The chain carries TRBV20-1 and TRBJ1-2; a possible D gene is TRBD1 (5 bases). CDR1 and CDR2 from the germline V gene are DFQATT and SNEGSKA (reference sequence). This CDR3 region has 14 residues. V was pared by 3 bases and J by 2 bases, with 13 bases between.

Judged by abundance, this clonotype is medium-sized (0.01 to 0.1%). The chain recombines TRBV21-1 with TRBJ2-7. TRBV21-1 is a known pseudogene. The length of the CDR3 is 13 residues. The CDR3 loop is CASTSRPPYEQYF. CDR3 coding DNA: TGTGCCAGCACCTCTAGGCCGCCCTACGAGCAGTACTTC.

This clonotype occurred a few times. The chain joins TRBV24-1 to TRBJ2-1; the D gene is possibly TRBD1 (6 bases). V was cut by 5 bases and J by 0 bases, with 22 bases left in between. CDR3 size: 19 residues. Germline V gene data show CDR1 as KGHDR and CDR2 as SFDVKD. The CDR3 DNA follows: TGTGCCACCAGTGTCCTAGGGGCACAGGGTAGTTCCTCCTACAATGAGCAGTTCTTC. It codes for CATSVLGAQGSSSYNEQFF.

This clonotype has more than one count but fewer than ten. The chain employs TRBV28 and TRBJ2-5; 11 nucleotides align to TRBD2. CDR3 length: 17 residues. Germline V gene lookup returns CDR1 MDHEN and CDR2 SYDVKM. V trimming: 2 bases; J trimming: 4 bases; junction bases outside the gene matches: 9. CDR3: CASSLPPTSGRGETQYF. CDR3 in DNA: TGTGCCAGCAGTTTACCCCCAACTAGCGGGAGAGGAGAGACCCAGTACTTC.